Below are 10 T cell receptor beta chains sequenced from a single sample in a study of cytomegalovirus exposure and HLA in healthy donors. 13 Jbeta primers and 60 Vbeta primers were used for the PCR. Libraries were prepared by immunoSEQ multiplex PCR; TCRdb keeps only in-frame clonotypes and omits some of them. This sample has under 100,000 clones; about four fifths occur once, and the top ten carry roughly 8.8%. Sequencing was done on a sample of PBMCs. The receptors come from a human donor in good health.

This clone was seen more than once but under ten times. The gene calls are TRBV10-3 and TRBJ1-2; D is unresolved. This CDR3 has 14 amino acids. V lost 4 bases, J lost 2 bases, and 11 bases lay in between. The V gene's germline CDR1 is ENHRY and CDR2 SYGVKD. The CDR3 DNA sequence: TGTGCCATCAGTGTGGGTGGAGAGAACTATGGCTACACCTTC. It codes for CAISVGGENYGYTF.

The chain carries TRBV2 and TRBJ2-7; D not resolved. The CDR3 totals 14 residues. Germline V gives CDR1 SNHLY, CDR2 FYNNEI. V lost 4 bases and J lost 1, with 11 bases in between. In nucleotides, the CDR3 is TGTGCCAGCAGTGGCTCTAGTTTGTCCTACGAGCAGTACTTC. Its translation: CASSGSSLSYEQYF.

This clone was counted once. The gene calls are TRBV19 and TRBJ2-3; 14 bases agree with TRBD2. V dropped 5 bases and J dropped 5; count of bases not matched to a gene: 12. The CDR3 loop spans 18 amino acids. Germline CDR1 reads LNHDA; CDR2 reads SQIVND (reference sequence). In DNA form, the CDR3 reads TGTGCCAGTAGTGGGGGACTAGCGGGAGTGACTCCCGGAGATACGCAGTATTTT. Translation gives CASSGGLAGVTPGDTQYF.

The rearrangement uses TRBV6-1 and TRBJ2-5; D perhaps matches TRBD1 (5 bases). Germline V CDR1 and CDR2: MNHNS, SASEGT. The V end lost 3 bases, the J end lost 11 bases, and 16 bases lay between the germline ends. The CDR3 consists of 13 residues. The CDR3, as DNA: TGTGCCAGCAGTGAGAGACCGTGGGGCATGCAGTACTTC. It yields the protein CASSERPWGMQYF.

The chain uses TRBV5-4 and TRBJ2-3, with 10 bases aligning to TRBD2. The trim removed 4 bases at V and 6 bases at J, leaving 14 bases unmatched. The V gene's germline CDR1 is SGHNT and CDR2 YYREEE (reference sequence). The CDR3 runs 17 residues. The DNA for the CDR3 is TGTGCCAGCAGCAGGGGCCTCGAGCGGGGGGGCCGGGATACGCAGTATTTT. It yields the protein CASSRGLERGGRDTQYF.

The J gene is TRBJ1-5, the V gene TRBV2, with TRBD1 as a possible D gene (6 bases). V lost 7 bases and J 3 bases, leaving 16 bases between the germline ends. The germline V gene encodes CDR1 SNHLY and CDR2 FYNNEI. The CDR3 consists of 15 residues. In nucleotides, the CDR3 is TGTGCCAGCAACGACAGGTTCCGAATCAATCAGCCCCAGCATTTT. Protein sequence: CASNDRFRINQPQHF.

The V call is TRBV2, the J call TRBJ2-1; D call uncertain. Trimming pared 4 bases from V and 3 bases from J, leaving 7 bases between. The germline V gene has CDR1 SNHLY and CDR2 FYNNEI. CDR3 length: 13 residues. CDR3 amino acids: CASSAPNYNEQFF. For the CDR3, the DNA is TGTGCCAGCAGTGCCCCCAACTACAATGAGCAGTTCTTC.

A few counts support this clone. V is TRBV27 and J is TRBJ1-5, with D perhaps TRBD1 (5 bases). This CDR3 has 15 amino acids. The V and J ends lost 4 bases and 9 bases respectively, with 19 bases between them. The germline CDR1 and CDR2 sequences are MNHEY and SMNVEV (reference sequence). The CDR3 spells CASSSTGTAIRPQHF. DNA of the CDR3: TGTGCCAGCAGTTCGACCGGGACTGCAATTAGGCCCCAGCATTTT.

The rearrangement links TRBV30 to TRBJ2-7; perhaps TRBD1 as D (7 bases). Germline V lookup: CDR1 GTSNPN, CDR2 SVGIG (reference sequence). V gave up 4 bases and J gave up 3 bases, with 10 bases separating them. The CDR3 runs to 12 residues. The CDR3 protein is CAWTGGNYEQYF. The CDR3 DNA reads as TGTGCCTGGACAGGGGGGAACTACGAGCAGTACTTC.

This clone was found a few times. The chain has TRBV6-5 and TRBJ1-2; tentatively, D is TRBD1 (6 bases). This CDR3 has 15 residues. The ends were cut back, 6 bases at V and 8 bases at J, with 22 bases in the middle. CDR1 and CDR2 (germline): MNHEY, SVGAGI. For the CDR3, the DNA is TGTGCCAGCAGGCACAATTCACAGGGAATCTCGGGCTACACCTTC. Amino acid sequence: CASRHNSQGISGYTF.